This record concerns one T cell receptor beta chain sequence. The data stem from a study of OX40 agonist ivuxolimab in advanced cancers. This table comes from immunoSEQ multiplex PCR, and its TCRdb copy is limited to in-frame clones, with some not included. This sample carries about 73,000 clones, approximately 90% of them seen once, and the ten largest clones take approximately 11%. The material was CD4+ or CD8+ T cells sorted from blood, obtained in a trial of the OX40 agonist ivuxolimab. The clonotype originates from an adult with an advanced solid tumor such as melanoma, head and neck, liver or kidney cancer.

CDR3 in DNA: TGTGCCAGCAGTCCCTGGACAGGGGGTAGTGAAAAACTGTTTTTT. Its translation: CASSPWTGGSEKLFF. The genes are TRBV27 and TRBJ1-4, with TRBD1 identical over 10 bases. Germline loops: CDR1 MNHEY, CDR2 SMNVEV (reference sequence). The CDR3 has 15 amino acids. J gave up 7 bases and V 5 bases, and 7 bases lay outside the gene matches.